Shown below are 17 T cell receptor beta chains from a single sample sequenced in a study of blood T cell repertoires in COVID-19 (dated by TCRdb to 2020 to 2021). Libraries came from the immunoSEQ multiplex PCR assay. TCRdb carries this immuneACCESS record with in-frame sequences only. Its versions omit some clonotypes, under half of them owing to an unresolved V gene in the studies checked, with the rest unexplained. Here the sample has 150,000 to 200,000 clones; about 84% occur a single time. About 4.9% of the sample lies in the top ten. The sequenced sample was peripheral blood. These receptors came from a woman aged 25 to 39 with acute or convalescent COVID-19.

This clone was seen repeatedly, ten times or more. V usage is TRBV9 and J usage is TRBJ2-7; 7 bases line up with TRBD2. The V segment lost 1 base and the J segment 2 bases; nucleotides outside the gene matches: 3. CDR3 length: 14 amino acids. Germline V gives CDR1 SGDLS, CDR2 YYNGEE. DNA of the CDR3: TGTGCCAGCAGCGTACGAAGCGGGACCTACGAGCAGTACTTC. Encoded protein: CASSVRSGTYEQYF.

In DNA, the CDR3 is TGCGCCAGCAGCGTTCAGCAGGCGATAGATAACACCGGGGAGCTGTTTTTT. Amino acid sequence: CASSVQQAIDNTGELFF. The rearrangement uses TRBV5-1 and TRBJ2-2; D is undetermined. CDR3 length: 17 amino acids. The germline gives CDR1 SGHRS, CDR2 YFSETQ. V lost 4 bases and J 2 bases, leaving 18 bases between the germline ends. Supplemented by reference TRBV5-1 and TRBJ2-2, the full variable domain reads KAGVTQTPRYLIKTRGQQVTLSCSPISGHRSVSWYQQTPGQGLQFLFEYFSETQRNKGNFPGRFSGRQFSNSRSEMNVSTLELGDSALYLCASSVQQAIDNTGELFFGEGSRLTVL.

The chain recombines TRBV29-1 with TRBJ2-2; a possible D gene is TRBD2 (6 bases). Trimming cost V 1 base and J 3 bases, with 9 bases left between them. Per the germline V gene, CDR1 is SQVTM and CDR2 is ANQGSEA. The CDR3 has 14 amino acids. CDR3 DNA sequence: TGCAGCGTTGAAGGGCGGGACTACACCGGGGAGCTGTTTTTT. Encoded protein: CSVEGRDYTGELFF.

The chain has TRBV28 and TRBJ2-5, with TRBD2 matching 12 bases. In germline, CDR1 is MDHEN, CDR2 SYDVKM. The CDR3 consists of 17 residues. Trimming at V came to 5 bases and at J to 0 bases, leaving 7 bases not matched to a gene. The CDR3 spells CASSDPGLAGHQETQYF. In DNA, the CDR3 is TGTGCCAGCAGTGACCCAGGACTAGCGGGGCACCAAGAGACCCAGTACTTC.

This clone appeared once. In DNA form, the CDR3 reads TGTGCCAGCAGCCCCGGGCAGGGGTCTAACTATGGCTACACCTTC. Translation: CASSPGQGSNYGYTF. The rearrangement joins TRBV7-6 to TRBJ1-2, with D tentatively TRBD1 (6 bases). Trimming removed 5 bases at V and 0 bases at J, with 13 bases between. The CDR3 sequence is 15 residues long. Germline V gene lookup returns CDR1 SGHVS and CDR2 FNYEAQ.

This chain connects TRBV6-5 to TRBJ1-5; weak D call: TRBD1 (5 bases). The CDR3 totals 13 residues. The germline CDR1 and CDR2 sequences are MNHEY and SVGAGI. Trimming stripped 6 bases from V and 2 bases from J, with 8 bases between. CDR3 in amino acids: CASRKQGNQPQHF. CDR3 nucleotide sequence: TGTGCCAGCAGAAAACAGGGCAATCAGCCCCAGCATTTT.

This clone has more than one count but fewer than ten. The V and J genes are TRBV29-1 and TRBJ1-2; D is unresolved. V was shortened by 4 bases and J by 4 bases, with 16 bases between the two germline ends. CDR3 size: 14 residues. In germline, CDR1 is SQVTM, CDR2 ANQGSEA. This CDR3 reads CSVAMESALYGYTF. Here the CDR3 DNA reads TGCAGCGTTGCTATGGAGTCCGCCCTCTATGGCTACACCTTC.

The rearrangement joins TRBV19 to TRBJ2-1; D might be TRBD2 (6 bases). V shed 7 bases and J shed 5 bases, with 18 bases lying between them. CDR3 length: 15 residues. Germline V gives CDR1 LNHDA, CDR2 SQIVND (reference sequence). CDR3 region: CASTPTRLPDNEQFF. CDR3 DNA: TGTGCCAGTACCCCGACTAGGCTCCCCGACAATGAGCAGTTCTTC.

This chain uses TRBV28 with TRBJ2-7; a possible D gene is TRBD2 (6 bases). Trimming took off 4 bases at V and 4 bases at J, with 14 bases between the two ends. CDR1 MDHEN and CDR2 SYDVKM come from the germline V gene. The CDR3 contains 14 residues. CDR3 coding DNA: TGTGCCAGCAGTTGGTTAGCGGAGAGTTACGAGCAGTACTTC. Protein product: CASSWLAESYEQYF.

The chain has TRBV29-1 and TRBJ1-1; D perhaps matches TRBD1 (6 bases). The CDR3 has 16 residues. With 5 bases removed from V and 3 bases from J, the gap between germline ends came to 22 bases. CDR1 is SQVTM and CDR2 is ANQGSEA in the germline V gene. The DNA for the CDR3 is TGCAGCGTTTCGGGCCTAAGGGGGGGTGGCGACACTGAAGCTTTCTTT. It translates to CSVSGLRGGGDTEAFF.

The chain has TRBV11-2 and TRBJ2-5; D not certain. V was shortened by 0 bases and J by 4 bases, with 12 bases between the two germline ends. Looked up from germline, CDR1 is SGHAT and CDR2 is FQNNGV. This CDR3 comprises 15 residues. Written as DNA, the CDR3 is TGTGCCAGCAGCTTAGATACCGGTACGGGAGAGACCCAGTACTTC. As protein: CASSLDTGTGETQYF.

This clone was recorded at least ten times. V is TRBV28 and J is TRBJ2-4; a possible D gene is TRBD2 (6 bases). The CDR3 sequence is 14 residues long. Germline CDR1 is MDHEN and CDR2 is SYDVKM. V was pared by 2 bases and J by 6 bases, with 11 bases between. The CDR3 coding sequence is TGTGCCAGCAGTTTACTCGCAGCGGGAAACATTCAGTACTTC. Protein product: CASSLLAAGNIQYF.

The chain joins TRBV3-1 (or the pseudogene TRBV3-2) to TRBJ2-1, with 7 bases fitting TRBD1. The CDR3 is 15 amino acids. From germline, CDR1 is LGHDT and CDR2 YNNKEL (reference sequence). Losses at the gene ends were 1 base for V and 2 bases for J; bases not matched to a gene: 2. DNA of the CDR3: TGTGCCAGCAGCCAAGCACAGGGGACCTACAATGAGCAGTTCTTC. Translation: CASSQAQGTYNEQFF.

The chain combines TRBV27 with TRBJ1-1; a possible D gene is TRBD1 (6 bases). Germline assignment: CDR1 MNHEY and CDR2 SMNVEV (reference sequence). The CDR3 runs 11 residues. The V and J ends lost 3 bases and 7 bases respectively, with 6 bases between them. CDR3 in amino acids: CASSFRGEAFF. The CDR3 nucleotides read TGTGCCAGCAGTTTCAGGGGTGAAGCTTTCTTT.

The chain links TRBV27 to TRBJ2-5; 7 bases are shared with TRBD1. The CDR3 is 17 residues long. Germline loops: CDR1 MNHEY, CDR2 SMNVEV (reference sequence). V was clipped by 4 bases and J by 5 bases; unmatched bases: 16. As DNA, the CDR3 is TGTGCCAGCAGTTCCCCAAGGTCGGGACAGTATGGGGAGACCCAGTACTTC. Protein sequence: CASSSPRSGQYGETQYF.

The chain links TRBV19 to TRBJ2-3; 8 bases map to TRBD1. Trimming cost V 1 base and J 4 bases; bases outside gene matches: 4. This CDR3 region has 15 residues. Germline-derived CDR1 and CDR2 are LNHDA and SQIVND (reference sequence). This CDR3 is CASSIGGTGPDTQYF. The CDR3 bases are TGTGCCAGTAGTATAGGTGGGACAGGTCCAGATACGCAGTATTTT.

This sequence joins TRBV28 and TRBJ1-2, with D possibly being TRBD1 (5 bases). The V and J ends lost 3 bases and 7 bases respectively, with 12 bases between them. The CDR3 length is 13 residues. Looked up from germline, CDR1 is MDHEN and CDR2 is SYDVKM. The CDR3 DNA reads as TGTGCCAGCAGTTTGTTTCAGGGCTTTGGCTACACCTTC. Protein sequence: CASSLFQGFGYTF.